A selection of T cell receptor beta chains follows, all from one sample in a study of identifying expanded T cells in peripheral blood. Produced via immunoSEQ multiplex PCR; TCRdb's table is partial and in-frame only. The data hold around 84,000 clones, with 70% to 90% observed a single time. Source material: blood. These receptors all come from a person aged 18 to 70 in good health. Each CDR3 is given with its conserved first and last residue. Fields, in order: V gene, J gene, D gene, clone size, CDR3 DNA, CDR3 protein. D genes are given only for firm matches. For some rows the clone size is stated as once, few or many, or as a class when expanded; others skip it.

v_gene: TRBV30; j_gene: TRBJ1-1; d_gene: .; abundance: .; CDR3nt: TGTGCCTGGAGTGTACAAGGCCCCCAGGCTTTCTTT; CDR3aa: CAWSVQGPQAFF
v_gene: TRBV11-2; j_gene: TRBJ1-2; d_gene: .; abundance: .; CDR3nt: TGTGCCAGCAGCGGAACCCTGGAGGCTGGCTACACCTTC; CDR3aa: CASSGTLEAGYTF
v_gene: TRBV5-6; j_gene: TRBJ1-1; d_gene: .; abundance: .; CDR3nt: TGTGCCAGCAGCTTGGTGGCCACTGAAGCTTTCTTT; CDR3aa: CASSLVATEAFF
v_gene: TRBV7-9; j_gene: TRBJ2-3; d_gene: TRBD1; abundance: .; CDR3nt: TGTGCCAGCAGCATGGGACAGGGGAACACAGATACGCAGTATTTT; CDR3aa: CASSMGQGNTDTQYF
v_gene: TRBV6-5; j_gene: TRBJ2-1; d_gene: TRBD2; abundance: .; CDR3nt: TGTGCCAGCAGTTACTCGTGGGATAGCGGGGGGGATGAGCAGTTCTTC; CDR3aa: CASSYSWDSGGDEQFF
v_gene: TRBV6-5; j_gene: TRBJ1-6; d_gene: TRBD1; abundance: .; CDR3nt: TGTGCCAGCAGTTACGGGACAGGATCCTCACCCCTCCACTTT; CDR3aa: CASSYGTGSSPLHF
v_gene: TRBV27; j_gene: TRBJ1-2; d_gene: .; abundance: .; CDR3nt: TGTGCCAGCAGTTTAAGGGCACCCAACTATGGCTACACCTTC; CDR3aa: CASSLRAPNYGYTF
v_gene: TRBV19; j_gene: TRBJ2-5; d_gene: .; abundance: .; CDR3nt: TGTGCCAGTAGTACGATGACTAGTGCGGAGACCCAGTACTTC; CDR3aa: CASSTMTSAETQYF
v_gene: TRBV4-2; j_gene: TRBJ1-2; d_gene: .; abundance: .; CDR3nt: TGTGCCAGCAGCCAAGATAGGAGTCGCACTGACTATGGCTACACCTTC; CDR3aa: CASSQDRSRTDYGYTF
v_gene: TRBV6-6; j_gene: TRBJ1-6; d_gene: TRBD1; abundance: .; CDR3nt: TGTGCCAGCAAAGGGACAGATAATAATTCACCCCTCCACTTT; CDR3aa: CASKGTDNNSPLHF
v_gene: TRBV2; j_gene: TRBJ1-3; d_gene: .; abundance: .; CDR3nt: TGTGCCAGCAGTGAAGCGGACCGGCGTGGGAGGTCGGCAGGAAACACCATATATTTT; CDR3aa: CASSEADRRGRSAGNTIYF
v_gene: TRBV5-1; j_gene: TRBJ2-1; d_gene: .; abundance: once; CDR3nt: TGCGCCAGCAGCTTGGGGGCTGAGCAGTTCTTC; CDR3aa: CASSLGAEQFF
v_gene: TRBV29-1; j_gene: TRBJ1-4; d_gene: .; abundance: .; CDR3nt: TGCAGCGTTGGAAGGCAAGGGTATGAAAAACTGTTTTTT; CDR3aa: CSVGRQGYEKLFF
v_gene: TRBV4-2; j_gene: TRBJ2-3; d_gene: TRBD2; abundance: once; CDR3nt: TGTGCCAGCAGCCAAGAGGGGGCCGGGACTAGCGGAACAGATACGCAGTATTTT; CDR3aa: CASSQEGAGTSGTDTQYF
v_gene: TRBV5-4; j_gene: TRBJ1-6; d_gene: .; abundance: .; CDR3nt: TGTGCCAGCAGCTTAAACGCCGAAGGCGCACCCCTCCACTTT; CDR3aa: CASSLNAEGAPLHF
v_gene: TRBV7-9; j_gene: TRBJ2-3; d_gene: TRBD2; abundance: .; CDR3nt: TGTGCCAGCAGCTTATGGACTAGCGGGGGAAATACGCAGTATTTT; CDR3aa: CASSLWTSGGNTQYF
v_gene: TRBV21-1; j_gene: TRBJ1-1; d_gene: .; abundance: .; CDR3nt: TGTGCCAGCCGCCCGCCGACAGGGAACACTGAAGCTTTCTTT; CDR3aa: CASRPPTGNTEAFF
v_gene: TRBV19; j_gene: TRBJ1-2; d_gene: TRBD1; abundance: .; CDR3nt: TGTGCCAGTAGAAGGACAGGGGAGAACTATGGCTACACCTTC; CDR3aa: CASRRTGENYGYTF
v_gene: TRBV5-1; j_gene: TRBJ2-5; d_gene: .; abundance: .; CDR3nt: TGCGCCAGCAGCGGGGTCGGGGAGACGGTAGAGACCCAGTACTTC; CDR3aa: CASSGVGETVETQYF
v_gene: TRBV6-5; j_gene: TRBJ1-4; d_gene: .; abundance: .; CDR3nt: TGTGCCAGCAGTTCCTCTTCGCATGAAAAACTGTTTTTT; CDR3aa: CASSSSSHEKLFF
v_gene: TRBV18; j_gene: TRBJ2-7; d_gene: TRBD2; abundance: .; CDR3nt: TGTGCCAGCTCACTCTTAGCGGGGGCGACCTACGAGCAGTACTTC; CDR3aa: CASSLLAGATYEQYF
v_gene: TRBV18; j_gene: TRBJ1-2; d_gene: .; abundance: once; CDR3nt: TGTGCCAGCTCACAGTCTAACTATGGCTACACCTTC; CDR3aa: CASSQSNYGYTF
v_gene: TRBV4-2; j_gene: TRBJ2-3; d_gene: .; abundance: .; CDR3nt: TGTGCCAGCAGCCAAGACTCTGGGACAGATACGCAGTATTTT; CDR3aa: CASSQDSGTDTQYF
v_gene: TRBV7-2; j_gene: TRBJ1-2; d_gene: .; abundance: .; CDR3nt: TGTGCCAGCAGCTTAGGTGGCCTGGGGGATCGAGGCTACACCTTC; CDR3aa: CASSLGGLGDRGYTF
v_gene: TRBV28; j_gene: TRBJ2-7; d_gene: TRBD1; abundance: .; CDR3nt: TGTGCCAGCAGTTGGGTACAGGGGTCCTACGAGCAGTACTTC; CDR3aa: CASSWVQGSYEQYF
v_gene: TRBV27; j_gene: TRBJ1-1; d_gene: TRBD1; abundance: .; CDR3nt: TGTGCCAGCAGTTTAAGTCCCTTCCCAGGACAGGCTCTTAACACTGAAGCTTTCTTT; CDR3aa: CASSLSPFPGQALNTEAFF
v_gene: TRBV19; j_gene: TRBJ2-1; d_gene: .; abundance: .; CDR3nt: TGTGCCAGTATACAGCGGGAGTTCTTC; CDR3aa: CASIQREFF
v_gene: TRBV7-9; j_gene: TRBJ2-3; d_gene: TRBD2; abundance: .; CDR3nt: TGTGCCAGCAGCTCAACCACTAGCGGGGGGCATACCACAGATACGCAGTATTTT; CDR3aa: CASSSTTSGGHTTDTQYF
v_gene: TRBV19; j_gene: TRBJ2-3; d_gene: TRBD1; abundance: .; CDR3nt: TGTGCCACGAACCGGGGGGACAGGGATGCAGATACGCAGTATTTT; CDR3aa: CATNRGDRDADTQYF
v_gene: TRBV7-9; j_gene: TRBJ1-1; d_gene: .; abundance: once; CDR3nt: TGTGCCAGCAGCAGCGAGGGACGCCGGAACACTGAAGCTTTCTTT; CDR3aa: CASSSEGRRNTEAFF
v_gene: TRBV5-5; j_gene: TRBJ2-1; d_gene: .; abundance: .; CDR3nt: TGTGCCAGCAGCCTGCTCCCCCAGAACTCCTACAATGAGCAGTTCTTC; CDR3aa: CASSLLPQNSYNEQFF
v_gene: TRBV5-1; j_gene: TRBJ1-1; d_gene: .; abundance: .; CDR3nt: TGCGCCAGCAGCTTCCGGACTGAGACTGAAGCTTTCTTT; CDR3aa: CASSFRTETEAFF
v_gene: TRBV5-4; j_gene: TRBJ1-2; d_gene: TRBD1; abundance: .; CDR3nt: TGTGCCAGCAGCTTGGTCGGGACAGGGACCGACTATGGCTACACCTTC; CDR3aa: CASSLVGTGTDYGYTF
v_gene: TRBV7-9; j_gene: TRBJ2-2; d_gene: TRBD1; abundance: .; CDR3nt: TGTGCCAGCAGCCGAGGACAGGGGAACACCGGGGAGCTGTTTTTT; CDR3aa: CASSRGQGNTGELFF
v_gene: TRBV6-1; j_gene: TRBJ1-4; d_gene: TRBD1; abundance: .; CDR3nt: TGTGCCAGCAGTGACGCCGGGACAGGGAAGGAAAAACTGTTTTTT; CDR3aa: CASSDAGTGKEKLFF
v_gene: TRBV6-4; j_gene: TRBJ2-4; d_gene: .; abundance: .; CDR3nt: TGTGCCAGCAGTGACCCAAGTGGGGGCATGTCCAAAAACATTCAGTACTTC; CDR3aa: CASSDPSGGMSKNIQYF
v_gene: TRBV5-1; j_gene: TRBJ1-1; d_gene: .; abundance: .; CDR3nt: TGCGCCAGCAGCCAACGGGGGCCGGGGAACACTGAAGCTTTCTTT; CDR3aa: CASSQRGPGNTEAFF
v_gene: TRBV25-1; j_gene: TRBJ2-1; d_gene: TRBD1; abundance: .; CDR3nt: TGTGCCAGCAGTGCCGGGACAGCCTACAATGAGCAGTTCTTC; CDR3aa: CASSAGTAYNEQFF
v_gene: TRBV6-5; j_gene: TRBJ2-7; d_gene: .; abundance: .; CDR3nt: TGTGCCAGCAGACACACCTCCTACGAGCAGTACTTC; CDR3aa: CASRHTSYEQYF
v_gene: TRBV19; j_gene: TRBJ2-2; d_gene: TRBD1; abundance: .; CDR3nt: TGTGCCAGTAGCGACAGGGGGCCGGGCACCGGGGAGCTGTTTTTT; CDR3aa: CASSDRGPGTGELFF
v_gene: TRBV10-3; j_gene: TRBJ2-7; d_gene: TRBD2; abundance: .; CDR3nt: TGTGCCATCAGGATAGCGGGACCGATTATGTCTTACGAGCAGTACTTC; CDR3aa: CAIRIAGPIMSYEQYF
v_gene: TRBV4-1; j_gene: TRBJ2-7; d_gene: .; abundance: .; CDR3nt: TGCGCCAGCAGCCAGGAGGGGAGTGGGACACAGGGAAACTACGAGCAGTACTTC; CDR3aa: CASSQEGSGTQGNYEQYF
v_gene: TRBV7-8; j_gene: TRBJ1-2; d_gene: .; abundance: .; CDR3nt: TGTGCCAGCAGCTTCAGTCGGGGTGACGATGGCTACACCTTC; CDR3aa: CASSFSRGDDGYTF
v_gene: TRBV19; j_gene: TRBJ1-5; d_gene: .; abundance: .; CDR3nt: TGTGCCAGTAGTATCGTTCCCAGGGAGAAGCCCCAGCATTTT; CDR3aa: CASSIVPREKPQHF